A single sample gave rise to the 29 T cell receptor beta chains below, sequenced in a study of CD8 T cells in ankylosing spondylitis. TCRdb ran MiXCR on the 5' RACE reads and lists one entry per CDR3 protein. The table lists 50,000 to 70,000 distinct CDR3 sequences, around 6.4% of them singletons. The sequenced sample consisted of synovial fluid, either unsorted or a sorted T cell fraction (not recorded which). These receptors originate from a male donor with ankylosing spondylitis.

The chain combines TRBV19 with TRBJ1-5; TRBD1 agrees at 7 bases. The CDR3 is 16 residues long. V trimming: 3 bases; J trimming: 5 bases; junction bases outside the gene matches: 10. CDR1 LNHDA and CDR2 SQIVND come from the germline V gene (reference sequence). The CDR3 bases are TGTGCCAGTAGTATCGCGTCAGGGGGTGGTTATCAGCCCCAGCATTTT. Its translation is CASSIASGGGYQPQHF.

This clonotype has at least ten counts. The chain's CDR3 is CSVGSGSGYTF. CDR3 in DNA: TGCAGCGTTGGTTCAGGATCTGGCTACACCTTC. The chain uses TRBV29-1 and TRBJ1-2; D gene ambiguous. CDR1 SQVTM and CDR2 ANQGSEA come from the germline V gene. CDR3 size: 11 residues. V was pared by 4 bases and J by 7 bases, with 10 bases between.

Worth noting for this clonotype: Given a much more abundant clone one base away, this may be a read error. The CDR3 reads CASSLEMNYEQYF. The CDR3 DNA reads as TGTGCCAGCAGTTTAGAGATGAACTACGAGCAGTACTTC. The chain combines TRBV12-3 or TRBV12-4 with TRBJ2-7; D is unclear. This CDR3 has 13 residues. Trimming removed 1 base at V and 3 bases at J, with 7 bases between.

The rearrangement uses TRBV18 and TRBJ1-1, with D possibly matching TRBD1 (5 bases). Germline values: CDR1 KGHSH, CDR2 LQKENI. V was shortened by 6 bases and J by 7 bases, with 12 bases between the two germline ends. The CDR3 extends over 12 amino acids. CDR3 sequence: CASSNGAGEAFF. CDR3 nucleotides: TGTGCCAGCTCCAACGGGGCGGGTGAAGCTTTCTTT. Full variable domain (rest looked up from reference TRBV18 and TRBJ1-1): NAGVMQNPRHLVRRRGQEARLRCSPMKGHSHVYWYRQLPEEGLKFMVYLQKENIIDESGMPKERFSAEFPKEGPSILRIQQVVRGDSAAYFCASSNGAGEAFFGQGTRLTVV.

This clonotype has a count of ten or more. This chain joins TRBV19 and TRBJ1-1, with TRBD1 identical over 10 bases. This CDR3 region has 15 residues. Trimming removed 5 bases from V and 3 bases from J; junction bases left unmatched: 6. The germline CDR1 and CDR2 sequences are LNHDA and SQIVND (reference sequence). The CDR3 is CASSSRDRGYTEAFF. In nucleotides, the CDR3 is TGTGCCAGTAGTTCCCGGGACAGGGGTTACACTGAAGCTTTCTTT.

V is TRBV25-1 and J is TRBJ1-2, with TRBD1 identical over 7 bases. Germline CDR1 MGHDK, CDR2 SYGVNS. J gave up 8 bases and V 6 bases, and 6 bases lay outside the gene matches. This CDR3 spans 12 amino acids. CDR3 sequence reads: CASSDRVLGYTF. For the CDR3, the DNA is TGTGCCAGCAGCGACAGGGTGTTGGGCTACACCTTC.

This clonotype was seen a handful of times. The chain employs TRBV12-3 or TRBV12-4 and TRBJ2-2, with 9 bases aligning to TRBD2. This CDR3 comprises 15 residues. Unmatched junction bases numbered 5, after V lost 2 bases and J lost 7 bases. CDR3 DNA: TGTGCCAGCAGTTTACGGCGGGGGGGGGTCGGGGAGCTGTTTTTT. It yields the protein CASSLRRGGVGELFF.

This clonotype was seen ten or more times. The CDR3 here is CASSALAGGSIEQFF. The CDR3 DNA reads TGTGCCAGCAGCGCTCTAGCGGGAGGGAGTATTGAGCAGTTCTTC. V gene TRBV9 combines with J gene TRBJ2-1; 12 bases match TRBD2. The ends lost 3 bases at V and 9 bases at J; junction bases unmatched: 7. The CDR3 totals 15 residues. Germline V lookup: CDR1 SGDLS, CDR2 YYNGEE. Supplemented by reference TRBV9 and TRBJ2-1, the full variable domain reads DSGVTQTPKHLITATGQRVTLRCSPRSGDLSVYWYQQSLDQGLQFLIQYYNGEERAKGNILERFSAQQFPDLHSELNLSSLELGDSALYFCASSALAGGSIEQFFGPGTRLTVL.

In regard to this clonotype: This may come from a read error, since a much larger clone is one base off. CDR3 loop: CARSLIPSPNTGELFF. CDR3 in DNA: TGCGCCAGAAGCTTGATCCCCAGCCCGAACACCGGGGAGCTGTTTTTT. The gene calls are TRBV5-1 and TRBJ2-2; D is unclear. Germline CDR1 is SGHRS and CDR2 is YFSETQ. The CDR3 extends over 16 amino acids.

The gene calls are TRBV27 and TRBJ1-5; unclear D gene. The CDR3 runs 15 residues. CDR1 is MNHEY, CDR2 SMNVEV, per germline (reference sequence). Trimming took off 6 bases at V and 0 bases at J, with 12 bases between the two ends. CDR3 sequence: CASRPQFNSNQPQHF. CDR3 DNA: TGTGCCAGCAGACCCCAGTTTAATAGCAATCAGCCCCAGCATTTT.

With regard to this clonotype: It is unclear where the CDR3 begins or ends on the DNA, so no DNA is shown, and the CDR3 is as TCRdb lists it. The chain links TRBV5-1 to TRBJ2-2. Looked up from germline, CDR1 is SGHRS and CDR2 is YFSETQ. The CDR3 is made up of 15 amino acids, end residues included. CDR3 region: CASSFDTGPRELFFF.

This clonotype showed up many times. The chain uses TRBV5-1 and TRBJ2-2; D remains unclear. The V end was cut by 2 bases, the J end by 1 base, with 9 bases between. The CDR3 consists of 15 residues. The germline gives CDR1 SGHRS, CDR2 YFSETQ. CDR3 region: CASSFGVGNTGELFF. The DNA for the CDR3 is TGCGCCAGCAGCTTTGGTGTGGGGAACACCGGGGAGCTGTTTTTT.

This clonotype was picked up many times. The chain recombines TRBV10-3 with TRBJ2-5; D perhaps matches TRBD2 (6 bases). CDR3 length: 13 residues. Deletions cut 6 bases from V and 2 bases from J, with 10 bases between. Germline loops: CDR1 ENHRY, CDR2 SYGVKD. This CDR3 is CAIRGGVQETQYF. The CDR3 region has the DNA TGTGCCATCAGGGGCGGGGTTCAAGAGACCCAGTACTTC.

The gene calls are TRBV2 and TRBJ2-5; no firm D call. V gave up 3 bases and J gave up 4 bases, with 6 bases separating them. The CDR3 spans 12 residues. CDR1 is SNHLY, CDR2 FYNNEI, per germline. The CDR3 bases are TGTGCCAGCAGTGAGATCATAGAGACCCAGTACTTC. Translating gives CASSEIIETQYF.

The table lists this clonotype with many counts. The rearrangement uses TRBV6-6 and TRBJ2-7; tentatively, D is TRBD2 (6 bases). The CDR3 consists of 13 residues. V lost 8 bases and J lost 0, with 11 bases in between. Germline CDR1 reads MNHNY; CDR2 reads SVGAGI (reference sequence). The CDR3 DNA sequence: TGTGCCAGCGGAGGGCCTAACTCCTACGAGCAGTACTTC. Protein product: CASGGPNSYEQYF.

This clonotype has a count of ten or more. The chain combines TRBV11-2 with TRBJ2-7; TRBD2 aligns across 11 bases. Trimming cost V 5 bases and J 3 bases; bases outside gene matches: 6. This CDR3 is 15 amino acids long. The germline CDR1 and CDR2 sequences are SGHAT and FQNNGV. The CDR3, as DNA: TGTGCCAGCAGCATAAACCTAGCGGGAGGCTACGAGCAGTACTTC. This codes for CASSINLAGGYEQYF.

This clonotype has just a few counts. The CDR3 DNA sequence: TGTGCCAGCAGCTTGCAAGCGGGAGGTGGTGAGACCCAGTACTTC. Translated, it gives CASSLQAGGGETQYF. The chain carries TRBV5-4 and TRBJ2-5, with 9 bases aligning to TRBD2. The J segment lost 5 bases and the V segment lost 1 base, leaving 6 bases of the junction unmatched. Germline loops: CDR1 SGHNT, CDR2 YYREEE (reference sequence). The CDR3 sequence is 15 residues long.

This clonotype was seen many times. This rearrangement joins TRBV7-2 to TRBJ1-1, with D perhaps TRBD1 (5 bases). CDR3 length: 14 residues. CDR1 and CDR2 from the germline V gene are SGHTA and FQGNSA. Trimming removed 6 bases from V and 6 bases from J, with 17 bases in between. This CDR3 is CASSVVRQGAEAFF. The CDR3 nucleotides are TGTGCCAGCAGTGTGGTTCGCCAGGGCGCTGAAGCTTTCTTT.

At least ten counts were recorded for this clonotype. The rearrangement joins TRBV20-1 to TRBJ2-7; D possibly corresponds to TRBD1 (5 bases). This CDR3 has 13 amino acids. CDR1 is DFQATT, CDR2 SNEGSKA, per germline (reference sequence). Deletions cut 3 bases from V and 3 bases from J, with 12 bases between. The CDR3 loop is CSASARADYEQYF. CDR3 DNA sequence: TGCAGTGCTAGTGCCAGGGCCGACTACGAGCAGTACTTC.

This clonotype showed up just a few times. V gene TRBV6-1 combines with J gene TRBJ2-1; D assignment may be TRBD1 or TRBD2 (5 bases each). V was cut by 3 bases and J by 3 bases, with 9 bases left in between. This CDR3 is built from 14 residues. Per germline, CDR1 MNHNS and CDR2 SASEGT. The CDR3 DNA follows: TGTGCCAGCAGTGACGGGACGTACTACAATGAGCAGTTCTTC. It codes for CASSDGTYYNEQFF.

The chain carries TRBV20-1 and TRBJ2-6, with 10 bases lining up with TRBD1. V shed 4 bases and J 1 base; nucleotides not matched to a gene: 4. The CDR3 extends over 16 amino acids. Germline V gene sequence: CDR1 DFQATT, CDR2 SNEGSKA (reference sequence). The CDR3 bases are TGCAGTGCTACGACAGGGGGCGCTTCTGGGGCCAACGTCCTGACTTTC. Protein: CSATTGGASGANVLTF.

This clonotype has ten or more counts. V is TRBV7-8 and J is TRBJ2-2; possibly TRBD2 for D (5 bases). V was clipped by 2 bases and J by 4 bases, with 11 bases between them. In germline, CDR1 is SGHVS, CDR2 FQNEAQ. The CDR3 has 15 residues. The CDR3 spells CASSLLREGTGELFF. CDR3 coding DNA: TGTGCCAGCAGCTTACTCCGGGAAGGCACCGGGGAGCTGTTTTTT.

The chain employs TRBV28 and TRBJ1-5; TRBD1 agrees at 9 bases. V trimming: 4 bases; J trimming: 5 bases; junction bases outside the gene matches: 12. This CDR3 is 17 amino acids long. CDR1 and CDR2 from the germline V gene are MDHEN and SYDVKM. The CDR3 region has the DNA TGTGCCAGCAGTTCAACCGGGACAGGGACCTTCGATCAGCCCCAGCATTTT. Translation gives CASSSTGTGTFDQPQHF. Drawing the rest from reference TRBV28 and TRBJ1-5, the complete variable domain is DVKVTQSSRYLVKRTGEKVFLECVQDMDHENMFWYRQDPGLGLRLIYFSYDVKMKEKGDIPEGYSVSREKKERFSLILESASTNQTSMYLCASSSTGTGTFDQPQHFGDGTRLSIL.

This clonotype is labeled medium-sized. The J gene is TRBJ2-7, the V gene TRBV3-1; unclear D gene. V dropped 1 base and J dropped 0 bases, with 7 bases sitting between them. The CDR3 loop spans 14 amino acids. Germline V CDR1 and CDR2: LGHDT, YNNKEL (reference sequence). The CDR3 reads CASSQGSSSYEQYF. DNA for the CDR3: TGTGCCAGCAGCCAAGGGTCGAGCTCCTACGAGCAGTACTTC.

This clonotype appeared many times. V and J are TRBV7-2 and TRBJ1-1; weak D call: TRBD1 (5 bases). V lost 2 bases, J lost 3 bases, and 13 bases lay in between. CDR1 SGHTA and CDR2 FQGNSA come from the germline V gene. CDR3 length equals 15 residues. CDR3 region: CASSLRGEFHTEAFF. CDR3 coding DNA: TGTGCCAGCAGCTTAAGGGGAGAGTTCCACACTGAAGCTTTCTTT.

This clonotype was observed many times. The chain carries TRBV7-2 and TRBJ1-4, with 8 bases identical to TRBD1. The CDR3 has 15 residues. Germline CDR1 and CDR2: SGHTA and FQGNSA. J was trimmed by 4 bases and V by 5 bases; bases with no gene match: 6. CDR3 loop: CASSRGQALNEKLFF. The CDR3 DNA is TGTGCCAGCAGCCGGGGACAGGCCCTTAATGAAAAACTGTTTTTT.

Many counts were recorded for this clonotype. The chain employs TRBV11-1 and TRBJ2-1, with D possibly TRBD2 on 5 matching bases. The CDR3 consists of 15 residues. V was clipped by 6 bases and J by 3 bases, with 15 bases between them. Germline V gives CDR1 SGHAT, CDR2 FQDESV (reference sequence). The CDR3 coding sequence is TGTGCCAGCAGTTTCCAAGCGGATTACTACAATGAGCAGTTCTTC. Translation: CASSFQADYYNEQFF.

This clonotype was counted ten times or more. This CDR3 is CAWRGNSDTQYF. CDR3 DNA: TGTGCCTGGAGGGGCAATTCAGATACGCAGTATTTT. This chain connects TRBV30 to TRBJ2-3; unclear D gene. This CDR3 region has 12 residues. Per the germline V gene, CDR1 is GTSNPN and CDR2 is SVGIG (reference sequence). V was trimmed by 3 bases and J by 4 bases, leaving 8 bases between them. The full variable domain, its missing parts supplied by reference TRBV30 and TRBJ2-3, is SQTIHQWPATLVQPVGSPLSLECTVEGTSNPNLYWYRQAAGRGLQLLFYSVGIGQISSEVPQNLSASRPQDRQFILSSKKLLLSDSGFYLCAWRGNSDTQYFGPGTRLTVL.

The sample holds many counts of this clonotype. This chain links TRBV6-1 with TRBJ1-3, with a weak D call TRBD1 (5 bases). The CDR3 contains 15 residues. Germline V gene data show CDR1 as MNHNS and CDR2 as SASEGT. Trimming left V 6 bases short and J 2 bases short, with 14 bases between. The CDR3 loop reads CASRQGGGAGNTIYF. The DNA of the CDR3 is TGTGCCAGCAGGCAAGGTGGGGGAGCTGGAAACACCATATATTTT.